A single sample gave rise to the 9 T cell receptor beta chains below, sequenced in a study of shared clonotypes between healthy human individuals. The method was immunoSEQ multiplex PCR; TCRdb's version includes in-frame clones alone and lacks a portion of them. The top ten hold 34% of the sample, which has approximately 710,000 clones, around 90% seen once. The sample consisted of memory CD8+ T cells from PBMCs. Regarding subset: CD45RO+ cells pooled with CCR7-negative TemRA cells. Every receptor here comes from a man aged 18 to 30 in good health. Some clones in this sample may be carry-over from other donors' samples.

Notes on this clone: Additional DNA sequences in this sample encode the identical CDR3. The V gene is TRBV28, the J gene TRBJ2-7; D is possibly TRBD2 (6 bases). Looked up from germline, CDR1 is MDHEN and CDR2 is SYDVKM. The germline V and J ends were trimmed by 5 bases and 3 bases, with 11 bases remaining between them. The CDR3 is 13 residues long. The CDR3 sequence: CASSLAGGYEQYF. The CDR3 nucleotides are TGTGCCAGCAGTCTGGCCGGGGGCTACGAGCAGTACTTC.

The rearrangement links TRBV2 to TRBJ2-7; TRBD1 matches at 9 bases. Germline values: CDR1 SNHLY, CDR2 FYNNEI. After removal of 1 base from V and 2 bases from J, the junction contained 6 bases not matched to a gene. This CDR3 contains 16 residues. The DNA for the CDR3 is TGTGCCAGCAGTGAAGAAGTAGGGACAGGGCCCTACGAGCAGTACTTC. Translation gives CASSEEVGTGPYEQYF.

In DNA form, the CDR3 reads TGTGCCAGCAGTGAAAGATCGAGCGCTAATGAAAAACTGTTTTTT. Amino acid sequence: CASSERSSANEKLFF. This rearrangement joins TRBV2 to TRBJ1-4; no clear D gene. Trimming stripped 2 bases from V and 3 bases from J, with 10 bases between. This CDR3 has 15 amino acids. Germline CDR1 and CDR2: SNHLY and FYNNEI.

This clone appeared a few times. The chain recombines TRBV6-1 with TRBJ1-1; D remains unclear. CDR3 length equals 13 residues. The V gene lost 5 bases and the J gene lost 7 bases, with 14 bases spanning the gap. CDR1 is MNHNS, CDR2 SASEGT, per germline. The CDR3 loop reads CASSSHPSDEAFF. The CDR3 DNA follows: TGTGCCAGCAGTTCACATCCGAGCGATGAAGCTTTCTTT.

The rearrangement links TRBV27 to TRBJ1-1, with 8 bases fitting TRBD1. The CDR3 is made up of 14 amino acids. The V segment lost 8 bases and the J segment 5 bases; nucleotides outside the gene matches: 10. Germline assignment: CDR1 MNHEY and CDR2 SMNVEV (reference sequence). CDR3 sequence (DNA): TGTGCCAGCTTGGCAGGGGGCGCGTGGACTGAAGCTTTCTTT. This gives the protein CASLAGGAWTEAFF.

Only one count was recorded for this clone. The chain recombines TRBV19 with TRBJ2-2, with 7 positions matching TRBD1. V trimming: 4 bases; J trimming: 1 base; junction bases outside the gene matches: 0. The CDR3 runs 14 residues. Germline-derived CDR1 and CDR2 are LNHDA and SQIVND (reference sequence). CDR3: CASSRDRNTGELFF. The CDR3 nucleotides are TGTGCCAGTAGTAGGGACAGGAACACCGGGGAGCTGTTTTTT.

This clone has only a few counts. Distinct nucleotide sequences in the sample also encode this CDR3. This chain uses TRBV30 with TRBJ2-5; 7 bases fit TRBD1. The J call is in doubt because the DNA end fits TRBJ2-7 better. The CDR3 spans 14 residues. Germline V CDR1 and CDR2: GTSNPN, SVGIG (reference sequence). This chain's CDR3 is CAWSVGRGSHEQYF. The CDR3, as DNA: TGTGCCTGGAGTGTCGGCAGGGGGTCACACGAGCAGTACTTC.

The V and J genes are TRBV7-9 and TRBJ1-1, with 7 positions matching TRBD1. V lost 3 bases, J lost 4 bases, and 8 bases stayed unmatched. Germline V lookup: CDR1 SEHNR, CDR2 FQNEAQ (reference sequence). The CDR3 runs 15 residues. CDR3 nucleotide sequence: TGTGCCAGCAGCTTTCTAGGGGGCCGTGGCACTGAAGCTTTCTTT. It specifies CASSFLGGRGTEAFF. Together with reference TRBV7-9 and TRBJ1-1, the CDR3 gives the full variable domain: DTGVSQNPRHKITKRGQNVTFRCDPISEHNRLYWYRQTLGQGPEFLTYFQNEAQLEKSRLLSDRFSAERPKGSFSTLEIQRTEQGDSAMYLCASSFLGGRGTEAFFGQGTRLTVV.

The chain has TRBV6-5 and TRBJ1-1; maybe TRBD1 (5 bases). The CDR3 is made up of 14 amino acids. Trimming stripped 5 bases from V and 0 bases from J, with 10 bases between. Germline V lookup: CDR1 MNHEY, CDR2 SVGAGI. This CDR3 is CASSGTMMNTEAFF. CDR3 coding DNA: TGTGCCAGCAGTGGGACGATGATGAACACTGAAGCTTTCTTT.